This T cell receptor beta chain was found in a study of tumor-infiltrating lymphocytes in primary liver carcinoma. Study-level findings and limits: Pairs comparing tumor with adjacent tissue or blood overlapped less than pairs drawn from tumor regions. Tumors reached a significantly greater top-250-clone fraction than blood did (p = 0.039). The proportion of top clones found throughout all five tumor regions was only about 7.5-25%.

TCR beta cDNA was reverse-transcribed from about 500 ng of total RNA. The reaction used a constant-region primer and ProtoScript II reverse transcriptase. Generation of the TCR beta libraries relied on three nested multiplex PCR rounds using slightly modified ARM-PCR. Running around 9 cycles apiece, the first two PCR rounds relied on TRBV1-TRBV30 forward primers together with a C-beta reverse primer. TCRdb processed the multiplex PCR reads anew with MiXCR; each CDR3 protein has one entry. The sample contains 60,000 to 90,000 distinct CDR3 sequences, almost 70% of which appear only once. With regard to this clonotype: The antigen is undetermined.

CDR3 length: 16 residues. V dropped 4 bases and J dropped 0 bases, with 17 bases sitting between them. The germline CDR1 and CDR2 sequences are SGDLS and YYNGEE. Co-extraction yielded RNA and DNA from 20-30 mg of unsorted bulk tissue. The chain uses TRBV9 and TRBJ2-7; weak D call: TRBD2 (6 bases). This TCR was recovered from a man aged 40-49 years with primary liver carcinoma and hepatitis B virus infection. The sequenced material came from liver tumor tissue from sampling region 4. Noted subset: tumor region T4, right-lateral pole. CDR3 sequence (DNA): TGTGCCAGCAGCCCGATTGGTGGGGGGAGCTCCTACGAGCAGTACTTC. Amino acids: CASSPIGGGSSYEQYF.